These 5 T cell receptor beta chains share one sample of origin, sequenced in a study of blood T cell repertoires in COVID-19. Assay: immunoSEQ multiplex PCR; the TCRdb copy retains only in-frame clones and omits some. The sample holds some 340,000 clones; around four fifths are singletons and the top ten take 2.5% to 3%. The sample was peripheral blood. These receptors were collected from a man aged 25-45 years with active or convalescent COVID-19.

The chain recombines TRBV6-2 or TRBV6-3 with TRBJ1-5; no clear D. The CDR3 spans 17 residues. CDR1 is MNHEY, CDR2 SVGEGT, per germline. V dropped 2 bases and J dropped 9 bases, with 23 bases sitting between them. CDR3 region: CASSYAPGERWVRPQHF. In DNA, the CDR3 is TGTGCCAGCAGTTACGCGCCCGGAGAGCGGTGGGTTCGGCCCCAGCATTTT.

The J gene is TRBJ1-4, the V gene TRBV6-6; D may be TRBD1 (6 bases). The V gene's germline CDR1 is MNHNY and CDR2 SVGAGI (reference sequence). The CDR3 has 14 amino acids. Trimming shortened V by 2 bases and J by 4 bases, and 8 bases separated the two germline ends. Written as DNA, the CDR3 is TGTGCCAGCAGTTACCCAGGGGTTAATGAAAAACTGTTTTTT. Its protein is CASSYPGVNEKLFF.

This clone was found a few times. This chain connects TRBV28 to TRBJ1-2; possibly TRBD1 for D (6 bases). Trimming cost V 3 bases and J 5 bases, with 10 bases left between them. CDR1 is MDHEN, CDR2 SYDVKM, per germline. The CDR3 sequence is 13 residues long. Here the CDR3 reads CASSFGGRYGYTF. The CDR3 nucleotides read TGTGCCAGCAGTTTTGGGGGCAGGTATGGCTACACCTTC.

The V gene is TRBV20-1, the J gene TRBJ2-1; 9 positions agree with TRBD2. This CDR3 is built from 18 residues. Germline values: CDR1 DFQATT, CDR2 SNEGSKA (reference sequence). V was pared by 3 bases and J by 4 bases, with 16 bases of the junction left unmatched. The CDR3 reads CSASKPLRAGGDYNEQFF. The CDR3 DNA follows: TGCAGTGCTAGTAAGCCCCTAAGGGCGGGGGGGGATTACAATGAGCAGTTCTTC.

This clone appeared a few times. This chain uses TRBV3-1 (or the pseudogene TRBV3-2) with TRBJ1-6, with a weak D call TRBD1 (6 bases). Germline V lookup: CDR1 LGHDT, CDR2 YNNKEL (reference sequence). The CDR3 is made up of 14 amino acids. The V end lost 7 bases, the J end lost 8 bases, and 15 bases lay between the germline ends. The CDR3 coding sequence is TGTGCCAGCACGCACAGGGAGACCCATTCACCCCTCCACTTT. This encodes CASTHRETHSPLHF.